This T cell receptor beta chain was sequenced for a study of cytomegalovirus exposure and HLA in healthy donors. Study details: Under 90% of 300 to 450 genotyped donors fell in the Caucasian-associated ancestry cluster.

The study ran its PCR with 60 Vbeta and 13 Jbeta primers. Data came from immunoSEQ multiplex PCR; TCRdb stores just in-frame clones and leaves some out. The table records 150,000 to 200,000 clones, 65% to 90% of them present only once. On this clone itself: Its antigen is currently unknown.

In germline, CDR1 is SGHTA, CDR2 FQGNSA. This CDR3 is 17 amino acids long. V shed 3 bases, J shed 0 bases, and the junction held 3 bases outside the gene matches. Findings of the study overall: The listing of roughly 160 TCR beta chains classed them as cytomegalovirus-associated.

The sample taken for sequencing was PBMCs. The V gene is TRBV7-2, the J gene TRBJ2-2; TRBD2 matches at 11 bases. The clonotype originates from a human donor in good health. The CDR3 DNA sequence: TGTGCCAGCAGCTTCCAACTAGCGGGAGCGAACACCGGGGAGCTGTTTTTT. This encodes CASSFQLAGANTGELFF. Full variable domain (rest looked up from reference TRBV7-2 and TRBJ2-2): GAGVSQSPSNKVTEKGKDVELRCDPISGHTALYWYRQSLGQGLEFLIYFQGNSAPDKSGLPSDRFSAERTGGSVSTLTIQRTQQEDSAVYLCASSFQLAGANTGELFFGEGSRLTVL.